Sequencing of this T cell receptor (beta chain) was carried out in a study of immune cell composition in non-small cell lung cancer. Study summary: Most cases were lung adenocarcinoma or squamous cell carcinoma.

The assay was immunoSEQ multiplex PCR, and TCRdb's table has in-frame clones only and misses some. The sample consists of some 5,000 clones, over 75% of them appearing once. This CDR3 has 13 amino acids. Germline V gene data show CDR1 as SGHTA and CDR2 as FQGNSA. The V and J ends lost 5 bases and 6 bases respectively, with 14 bases between them. V and J are TRBV7-2 and TRBJ2-7, with D possibly being TRBD1 (6 bases). This clonotype originated in a human donor with non-small cell lung cancer. Sample: lung tumor tissue. As DNA, the CDR3 is TGTGCCAGCAGCCAAGGACAGATACTCGAGCAGTACTTC. This sequence encodes CASSQGQILEQYF.